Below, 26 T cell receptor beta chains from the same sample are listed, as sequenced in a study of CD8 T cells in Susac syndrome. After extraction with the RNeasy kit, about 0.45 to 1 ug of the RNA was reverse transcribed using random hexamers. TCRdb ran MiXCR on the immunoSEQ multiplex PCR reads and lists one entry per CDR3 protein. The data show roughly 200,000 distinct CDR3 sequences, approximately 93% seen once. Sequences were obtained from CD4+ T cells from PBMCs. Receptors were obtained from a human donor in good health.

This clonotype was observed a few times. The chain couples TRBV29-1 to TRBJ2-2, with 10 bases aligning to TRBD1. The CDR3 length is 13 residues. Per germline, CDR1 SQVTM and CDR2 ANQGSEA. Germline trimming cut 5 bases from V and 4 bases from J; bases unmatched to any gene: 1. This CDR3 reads CSVRTGGTGELFF. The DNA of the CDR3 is TGCAGCGTTAGGACAGGGGGCACCGGGGAGCTGTTTTTT.

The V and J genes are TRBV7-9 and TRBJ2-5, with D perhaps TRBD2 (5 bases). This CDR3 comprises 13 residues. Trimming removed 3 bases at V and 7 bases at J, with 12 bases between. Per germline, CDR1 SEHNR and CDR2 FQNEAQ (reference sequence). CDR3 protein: CASSFSGSGTQYF. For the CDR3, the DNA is TGTGCCAGCAGCTTCTCGGGGTCTGGGACCCAGTACTTC.

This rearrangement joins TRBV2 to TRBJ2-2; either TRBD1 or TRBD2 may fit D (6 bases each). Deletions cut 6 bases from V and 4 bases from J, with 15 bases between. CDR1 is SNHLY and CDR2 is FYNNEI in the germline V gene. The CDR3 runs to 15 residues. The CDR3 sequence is CASRSRGLGTGELFF. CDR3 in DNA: TGTGCCAGCAGGTCCCGGGGGCTCGGCACCGGGGAGCTGTTTTTT.

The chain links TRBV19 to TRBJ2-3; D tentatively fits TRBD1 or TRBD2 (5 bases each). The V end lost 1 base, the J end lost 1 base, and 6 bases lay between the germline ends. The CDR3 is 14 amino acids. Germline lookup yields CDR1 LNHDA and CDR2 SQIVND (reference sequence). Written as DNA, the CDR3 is TGTGCCAGTAGTATAGGGGACCGCACAGATACGCAGTATTTT. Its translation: CASSIGDRTDTQYF.

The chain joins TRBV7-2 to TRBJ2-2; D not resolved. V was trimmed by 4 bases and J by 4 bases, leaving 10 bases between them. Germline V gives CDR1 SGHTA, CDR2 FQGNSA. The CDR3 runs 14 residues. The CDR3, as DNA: TGTGCCAGCAGCTCCCCGGGTACCACCGGGGAGCTGTTTTTT. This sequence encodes CASSSPGTTGELFF.

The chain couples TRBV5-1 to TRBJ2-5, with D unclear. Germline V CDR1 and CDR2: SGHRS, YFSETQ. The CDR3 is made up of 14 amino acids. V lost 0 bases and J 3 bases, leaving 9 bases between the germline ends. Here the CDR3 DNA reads TGCGCCAGCAGCTTGGTAAGACCGGAAGAGACCCAGTACTTC. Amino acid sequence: CASSLVRPEETQYF.

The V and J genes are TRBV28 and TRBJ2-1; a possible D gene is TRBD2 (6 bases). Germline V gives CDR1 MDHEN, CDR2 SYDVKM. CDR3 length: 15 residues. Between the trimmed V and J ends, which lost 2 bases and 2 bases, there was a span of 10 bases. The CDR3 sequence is CASSLPGEAYNEQFF. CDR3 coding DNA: TGTGCCAGCAGTTTACCCGGGGAGGCCTACAATGAGCAGTTCTTC.

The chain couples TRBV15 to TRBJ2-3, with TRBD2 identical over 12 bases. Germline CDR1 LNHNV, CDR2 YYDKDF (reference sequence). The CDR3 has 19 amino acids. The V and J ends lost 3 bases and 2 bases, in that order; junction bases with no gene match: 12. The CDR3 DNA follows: TGTGCCACCAGCAGGCTACTAGCGGGGGGCCGGGGAAACACAGATACGCAGTATTTT. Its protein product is CATSRLLAGGRGNTDTQYF.

CDR3 sequence reads: CASSLLAGGTSTGELFF. The CDR3 DNA is TGTGCCAGTAGTCTACTAGCGGGGGGGACCAGCACCGGGGAGCTGTTTTTT. This rearrangement joins TRBV19 to TRBJ2-2; the match to TRBD2 covers 13 bases. Per germline, CDR1 LNHDA and CDR2 SQIVND (reference sequence). The V segment lost 5 bases and the J segment 4 bases; nucleotides outside the gene matches: 7. This CDR3 has 17 amino acids. Filled out from reference TRBV19 and TRBJ2-2, the complete variable domain reads DGGITQSPKYLFRKEGQNVTLSCEQNLNHDAMYWYRQDPGQGLRLIYYSQIVNDFQKGDIAEGYSVSREKKESFPLTVTSAQKNPTAFYLCASSLLAGGTSTGELFFGEGSRLTVL.

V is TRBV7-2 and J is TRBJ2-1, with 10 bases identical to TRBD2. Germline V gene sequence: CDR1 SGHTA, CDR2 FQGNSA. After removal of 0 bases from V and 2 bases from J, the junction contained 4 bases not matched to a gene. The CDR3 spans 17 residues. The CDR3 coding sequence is TGTGCCAGCAGCTTAGCGGGAGCGGGGGGGCCCTACAATGAGCAGTTCTTC. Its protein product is CASSLAGAGGPYNEQFF.

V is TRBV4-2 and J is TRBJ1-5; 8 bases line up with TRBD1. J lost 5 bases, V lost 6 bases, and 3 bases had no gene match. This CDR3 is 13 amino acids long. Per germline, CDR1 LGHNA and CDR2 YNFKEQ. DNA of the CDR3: TGTGCCAGCAGTACAGGGGGGGATCAGCCCCAGCATTTT. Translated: CASSTGGDQPQHF.

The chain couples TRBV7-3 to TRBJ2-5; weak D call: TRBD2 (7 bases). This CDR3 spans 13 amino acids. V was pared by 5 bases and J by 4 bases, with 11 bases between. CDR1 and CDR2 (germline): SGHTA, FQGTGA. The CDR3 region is CASSGGAGETQYF. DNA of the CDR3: TGTGCCAGCAGCGGGGGGGCCGGAGAGACCCAGTACTTC. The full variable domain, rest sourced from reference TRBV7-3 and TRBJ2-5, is GAGVSQTPSNKVTEKGKYVELRCDPISGHTALYWYRQSLGQGPEFLIYFQGTGAADDSGLPNDRFFAVRPEGSVSTLKIQRTERGDSAVYLCASSGGAGETQYFGPGTRLLVL.

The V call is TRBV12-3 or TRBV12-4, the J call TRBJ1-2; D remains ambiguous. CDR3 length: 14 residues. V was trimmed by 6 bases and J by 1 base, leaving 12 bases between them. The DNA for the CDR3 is TGTGCCAGCAGGCTAACCGGGGTTAACTATGGCTACACCTTC. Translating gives CASRLTGVNYGYTF.

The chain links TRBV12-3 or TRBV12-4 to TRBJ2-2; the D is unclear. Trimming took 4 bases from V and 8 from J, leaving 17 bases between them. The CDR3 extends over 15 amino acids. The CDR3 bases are TGTGCCAGCAGTTCCTCCGGACGGACCCCGGGGGAGCTGTTTTTT. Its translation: CASSSSGRTPGELFF.

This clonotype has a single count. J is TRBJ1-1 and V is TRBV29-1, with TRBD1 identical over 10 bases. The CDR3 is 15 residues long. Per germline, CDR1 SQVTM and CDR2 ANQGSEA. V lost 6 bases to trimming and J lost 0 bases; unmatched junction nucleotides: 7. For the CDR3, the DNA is TGCAGCGTGGATCCCGGGACAGGGGTGAACACTGAAGCTTTCTTT. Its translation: CSVDPGTGVNTEAFF. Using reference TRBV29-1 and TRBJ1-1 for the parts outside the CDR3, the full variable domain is SAVISQKPSRDICQRGTSLTIQCQVDSQVTMMFWYRQQPGQSLTLIATANQGSEATYESGFVIDKFPISRPNLTFSTLTVSNMSPEDSSIYLCSVDPGTGVNTEAFFGQGTRLTVV.

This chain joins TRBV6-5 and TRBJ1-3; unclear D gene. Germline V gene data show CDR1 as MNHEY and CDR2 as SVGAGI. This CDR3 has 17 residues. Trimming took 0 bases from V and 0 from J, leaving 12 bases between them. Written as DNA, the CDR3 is TGTGCCAGCAGTTACTCAATATCCCATGACTCTGGAAACACCATATATTTT. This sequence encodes CASSYSISHDSGNTIYF.

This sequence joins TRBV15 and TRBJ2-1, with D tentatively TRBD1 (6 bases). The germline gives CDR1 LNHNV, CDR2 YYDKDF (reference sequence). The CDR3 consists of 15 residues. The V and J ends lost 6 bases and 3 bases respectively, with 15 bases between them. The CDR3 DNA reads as TGTGCCACCAGGAGTTTCTGGGACAACTACAATGAGCAGTTCTTC. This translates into CATRSFWDNYNEQFF.

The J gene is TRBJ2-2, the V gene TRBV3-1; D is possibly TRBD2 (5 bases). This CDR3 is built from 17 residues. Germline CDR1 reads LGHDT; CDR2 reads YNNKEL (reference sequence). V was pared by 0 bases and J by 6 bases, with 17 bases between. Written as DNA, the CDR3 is TGTGCCAGCAGCCAAGATAGGCACAGTCGGGATCCCGGGGAGCTGTTTTTT. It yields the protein CASSQDRHSRDPGELFF.

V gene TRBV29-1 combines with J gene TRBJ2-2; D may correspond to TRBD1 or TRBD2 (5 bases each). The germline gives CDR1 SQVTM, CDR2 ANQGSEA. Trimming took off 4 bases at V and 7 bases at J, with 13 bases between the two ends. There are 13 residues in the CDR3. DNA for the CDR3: TGCAGCGTTGTGGGGGACGCACACGGGGAGCTGTTTTTT. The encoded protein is CSVVGDAHGELFF.

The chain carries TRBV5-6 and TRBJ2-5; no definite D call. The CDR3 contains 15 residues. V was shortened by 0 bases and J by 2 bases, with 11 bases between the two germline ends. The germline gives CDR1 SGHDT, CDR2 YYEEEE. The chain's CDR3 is CASSLVGRSQETQYF. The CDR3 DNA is TGTGCCAGCAGCTTGGTCGGGCGGTCTCAAGAGACCCAGTACTTC.

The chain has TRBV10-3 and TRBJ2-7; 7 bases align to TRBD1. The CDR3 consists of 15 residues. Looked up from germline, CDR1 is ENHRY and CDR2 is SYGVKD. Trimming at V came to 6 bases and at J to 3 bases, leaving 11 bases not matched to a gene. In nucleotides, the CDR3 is TGTGCCATCAGGCCCACAGGGGCCTCTTACTACGAGCAGTACTTC. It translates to CAIRPTGASYYEQYF.

The CDR3 DNA sequence: TGCGCCAGCAGTGGGATTTCCGGGCCATTCCCTCCGGTCTACAATGAGCAGTTCTTC. Protein sequence: CASSGISGPFPPVYNEQFF. The genes are TRBV23-1 and TRBJ2-1; D gene uncertain. TRBV23-1 is an ORF, with its function uncertain. V was trimmed by 5 bases and J by 3 bases, leaving 26 bases between them. The CDR3 loop spans 19 amino acids.

CDR3 region: CASSYFGESTDTQYF. The DNA for the CDR3 is TGTGCCAGCAGTTACTTCGGGGAGAGCACAGATACGCAGTATTTT. The rearrangement uses TRBV6-5 and TRBJ2-3, with D perhaps TRBD2 (5 bases). The CDR3 sequence is 15 residues long. The germline CDR1 and CDR2 sequences are MNHEY and SVGAGI. V shed 1 base and J shed 0 bases, with 8 bases lying between them.

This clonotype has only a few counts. The CDR3 protein is CAWSASYGGRWTEAFF. CDR3 sequence (DNA): TGTGCCTGGAGTGCCTCTTACGGGGGGCGGTGGACTGAAGCTTTCTTT. This chain joins TRBV30 and TRBJ1-1, with a possible D match to TRBD1 (6 bases). The CDR3 is 16 amino acids. Trimming pared 1 base from V and 5 bases from J, leaving 20 bases between. Germline CDR1 and CDR2: GTSNPN and SVGIG (reference sequence).

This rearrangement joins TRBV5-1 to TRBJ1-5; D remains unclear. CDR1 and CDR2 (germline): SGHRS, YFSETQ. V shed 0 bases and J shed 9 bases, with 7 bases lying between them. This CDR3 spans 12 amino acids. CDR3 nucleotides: TGCGCCAGCAGCTTGGACGAAGGGCCCCAGCATTTT. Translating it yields CASSLDEGPQHF.

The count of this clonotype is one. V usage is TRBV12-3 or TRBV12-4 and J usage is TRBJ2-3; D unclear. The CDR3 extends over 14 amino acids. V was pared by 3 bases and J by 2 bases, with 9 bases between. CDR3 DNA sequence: TGTGCCAGCAGTTTCCTAACCCCCACAGATACGCAGTATTTT. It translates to CASSFLTPTDTQYF.